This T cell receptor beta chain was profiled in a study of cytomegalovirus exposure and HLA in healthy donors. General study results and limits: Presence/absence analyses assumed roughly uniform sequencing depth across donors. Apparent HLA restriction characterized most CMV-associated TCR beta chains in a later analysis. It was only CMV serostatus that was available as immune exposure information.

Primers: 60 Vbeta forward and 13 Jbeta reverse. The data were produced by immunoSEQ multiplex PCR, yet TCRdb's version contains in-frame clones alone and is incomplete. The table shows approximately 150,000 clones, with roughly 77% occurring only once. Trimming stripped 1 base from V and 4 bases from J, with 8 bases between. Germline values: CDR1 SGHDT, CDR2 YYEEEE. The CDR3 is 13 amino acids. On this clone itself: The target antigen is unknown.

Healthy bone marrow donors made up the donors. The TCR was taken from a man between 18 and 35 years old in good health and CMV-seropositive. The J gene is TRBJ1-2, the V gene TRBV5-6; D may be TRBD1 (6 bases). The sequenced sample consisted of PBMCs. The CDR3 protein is CASSLWDIYGYTF. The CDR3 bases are TGTGCCAGCAGCTTGTGGGACATCTATGGCTACACCTTC.